The entry below describes one T cell receptor beta chain. Each CDR3 protein gets one entry in TCRdb, which reprocessed the 5' RACE reads and gives no DNA. This sample's table has 350,000 to 500,000 distinct CDR3 sequences. This sample is part of a study of monozygotic twins with inflammatory bowel disease. Germline lookup yields CDR1 ENHRY and CDR2 SYGVKD. The CDR3 is 16 residues long. The clonotype comes from a human donor with ulcerative colitis or Crohn's disease, or a healthy co-twin of an affected twin (not recorded which). The chain recombines TRBV10-3 with TRBJ1-6; the D call of TRBD1 rests on TCRdb alone, since no DNA is present to check it. Sequencing input: blood. The CDR3 region is CAISGGGQGIMAPLHF.